This TCR beta chain stems from a study of T cells in tuberculosis. Turning to the study itself: IGRA-negative adolescents, IGRA-positive adolescents with latent tuberculosis and adults with active tuberculosis formed this South African cohort.

In the case of this clone: Its antigen is unidentified.

Broader study findings: Active tuberculosis TCR-alpha repertoires lay closer to GMM-specific TCRs than IGRA-negative controls, suggesting clonal expansion.

CDR1 GTSNPN and CDR2 SVGIG come from the germline V gene (reference sequence). The CDR3 loop spans 14 amino acids. Trimming at V came to 4 bases and at J to 6 bases, leaving 11 bases not matched to a gene. Produced via immunoSEQ multiplex PCR; TCRdb's table is partial and in-frame only. This sample has about 20,000 clones, with over 75% found just once. The specimen sequenced was PBMCs. The V and J genes are TRBV30 and TRBJ2-7; 8 bases are shared with TRBD1. The receptor was derived from a donor aged 5 to 30 with latent tuberculosis or without tuberculosis infection. The DNA for the CDR3 is TGTGCCTGGAAATTTGCAGGGGGCGGAGGCGAGCAGTACTTC. Translated: CAWKFAGGGGEQYF.